A single sample is the source of the 14 T cell receptor beta chains below, sequenced in a study of OX40 agonist ivuxolimab in advanced cancers. Produced via immunoSEQ multiplex PCR; TCRdb's table is partial and in-frame only. The sample includes tens of thousands of clones, 70% to 90% of them seen just once. Material: CD4+ or CD8+ T cells sorted from blood, obtained in a trial of the OX40 agonist ivuxolimab. The source is an adult with an advanced solid tumor such as melanoma, head and neck, liver or kidney cancer.

This clone was picked up a small number of times. V and J are TRBV11-2 and TRBJ1-2; no definite D call. With 6 bases removed from V and 5 bases from J, the gap between germline ends came to 13 bases. Germline-derived CDR1 and CDR2 are SGHAT and FQNNGV. CDR3 size: 13 residues. CDR3 sequence reads: CASRSRLTYGYTF. The CDR3 bases are TGTGCCAGCAGATCCCGGTTGACGTATGGCTACACCTTC.

This chain links TRBV6-1 with TRBJ2-5, with TRBD2 identical over 7 bases. The J call may be mistaken, given a closer DNA end match to TRBJ2-7. The CDR3 totals 13 residues. Germline V lookup: CDR1 MNHNS, CDR2 SASEGT. The chain's CDR3 is CASRGGSTYEQYF. The CDR3 DNA is TGTGCCAGCAGGGGCGGGAGCACCTACGAGCAGTACTTC.

The V gene is TRBV4-2, the J gene TRBJ2-1; 8 bases fit TRBD2. There are 16 residues in the CDR3. J lost 3 bases, V lost 0 bases, and 4 bases had no gene match. Germline V gives CDR1 LGHNA, CDR2 YNFKEQ. This CDR3 reads CASSQESSGGYNEQFF. The DNA for the CDR3 is TGTGCCAGCAGCCAAGAATCGAGCGGGGGCTACAATGAGCAGTTCTTC.

The J gene is TRBJ2-1, the V gene TRBV28; 7 nucleotides agree with TRBD2. Trimming cost V 6 bases and J 1 base; bases outside gene matches: 6. The CDR3 sequence is 15 residues long. Per germline, CDR1 MDHEN and CDR2 SYDVKM. CDR3 bases: TGTGCCAGCAGGGGGACTACCCCTTCCTACAATGAGCAGTTCTTC. Protein sequence: CASRGTTPSYNEQFF.

The V call is TRBV27, the J call TRBJ2-6; D is perhaps TRBD1 or TRBD2 (6 bases each). Trimming shortened V by 7 bases and J by 2 bases, and 12 bases separated the two germline ends. Germline assignment: CDR1 MNHEY and CDR2 SMNVEV (reference sequence). This CDR3 contains 15 residues. The CDR3 reads CASTWGATGANVLTF. CDR3 DNA: TGTGCCAGCACGTGGGGGGCCACTGGGGCCAACGTCCTGACTTTC.

This clone is a singleton in its sample. This chain joins TRBV27 and TRBJ2-2; TRBD2 is a possible D gene (5 bases). The CDR3 is 13 amino acids. CDR1 MNHEY and CDR2 SMNVEV come from the germline V gene (reference sequence). The germline V and J ends were trimmed by 5 bases and 5 bases, with 9 bases remaining between them. The CDR3 sequence is CASSQTGTGELFF. CDR3 nucleotide sequence: TGTGCCAGCAGTCAAACGGGGACCGGGGAGCTGTTTTTT.

The J gene is TRBJ2-2, the V gene TRBV7-3, with 8 bases that match TRBD2. V shed 5 bases and J 0 bases; nucleotides not matched to a gene: 5. The CDR3 runs to 16 residues. Germline V gene data show CDR1 as SGHTA and CDR2 as FQGTGA. CDR3: CASSRLATSNTGELFF. The CDR3 DNA follows: TGTGCCAGCAGCCGACTAGCGACCTCGAACACCGGGGAGCTGTTTTTT. The variable domain in full, completed from reference TRBV7-3 and TRBJ2-2, reads GAGVSQTPSNKVTEKGKYVELRCDPISGHTALYWYRQSLGQGPEFLIYFQGTGAADDSGLPNDRFFAVRPEGSVSTLKIQRTERGDSAVYLCASSRLATSNTGELFFGEGSRLTVL.

The V gene is TRBV11-2, the J gene TRBJ2-1; D gene uncertain. The CDR3 has 15 residues. CDR1 and CDR2 (germline): SGHAT, FQNNGV. The V gene lost 6 bases and the J gene lost 8 bases, with 20 bases spanning the gap. The CDR3 region is CASSLGYPKGDEQFF. CDR3 nucleotides: TGTGCCAGCAGTCTCGGTTACCCCAAGGGCGATGAGCAGTTCTTC.

The CDR3: CASSLSWTTNTEAFF. CDR3 coding DNA: TGTGCCAGCAGTTTATCGTGGACAACGAACACTGAAGCTTTCTTT. This rearrangement joins TRBV27 to TRBJ1-1, with D possibly being TRBD1 (5 bases). CDR1 is MNHEY, CDR2 SMNVEV, per germline (reference sequence). The CDR3 contains 15 residues. V was trimmed by 0 bases and J by 1 base, leaving 9 bases between them.

CDR3 sequence: CATSRDAGGKNEQFF. Here the CDR3 DNA reads TGTGCCACCAGCAGAGACGCAGGGGGTAAAAATGAGCAGTTCTTC. The chain employs TRBV15 and TRBJ2-1; 7 nucleotides match TRBD1. The J segment lost 7 bases and the V segment lost 0 bases, leaving 6 bases of the junction unmatched. Germline lookup yields CDR1 LNHNV and CDR2 YYDKDF (reference sequence). This CDR3 spans 15 amino acids.

This chain connects TRBV5-4 to TRBJ1-1; D gene unclear. The ends were cut back, 4 bases at V and 8 bases at J, with 21 bases in the middle. The CDR3 extends over 15 amino acids. Germline CDR1 and CDR2: SGHNT and YYREEE (reference sequence). In DNA form, the CDR3 reads TGTGCCAGCAGCGGTGGAGTGGAGAACAATGGGGAAGCTTTCTTT. Residues: CASSGGVENNGEAFF. Full variable domain (remainder filled in from reference TRBV5-4 and TRBJ1-1): ETGVTQSPTHLIKTRGQQVTLRCSSQSGHNTVSWYQQALGQGPQFIFQYYREEENGRGNFPPRFSGLQFPNYSSELNVNALELDDSALYLCASSGGVENNGEAFFGQGTRLTVV.

V and J are TRBV6-5 and TRBJ1-2; D might be TRBD1 (5 bases). The CDR3 loop spans 13 amino acids. Trimming took off 2 bases at V and 3 bases at J, with 7 bases between the two ends. Germline V gene data show CDR1 as MNHEY and CDR2 as SVGAGI. CDR3 coding DNA: TGTGCCAGCAGTTACCGGGGGTACTATGGCTACACCTTC. Residues: CASSYRGYYGYTF.

CDR3 protein: CASSLATLYTDTQYF. CDR3 coding DNA: TGCGCCAGCAGCTTGGCCACCCTTTACACAGATACGCAGTATTTT. The rearrangement links TRBV5-1 to TRBJ2-3; D not resolved. The CDR3 contains 15 residues. Trimming removed 0 bases at V and 2 bases at J, with 10 bases between. Germline-derived CDR1 and CDR2 are SGHRS and YFSETQ.

The V and J genes are TRBV29-1 and TRBJ1-4; no definite D call. This CDR3 has 13 amino acids. Trimming left V 7 bases short and J 4 bases short, with 13 bases between. Germline loops: CDR1 SQVTM, CDR2 ANQGSEA. The CDR3 protein is CSAREEGNEKLFF. CDR3 in DNA: TGCAGCGCCCGGGAGGAGGGTAATGAAAAACTGTTTTTT.